This record covers a single T cell receptor beta chain. Antigen: not known. For the second PCR, which ran for about 6 to 11 cycles, a sample-barcoded 5' primer and a J-beta primer mix were used. Sequencing yielded, for each sample, at least 2.5 million paired-end reads carrying CDR3. Using its own MiXCR run on the 5' RACE reads, TCRdb lists one record per CDR3 protein. The profile shows approximately 830,000 distinct CDR3 sequences, 62% of them singletons. The CDR3 extends over 14 amino acids. V lost 4 bases, J lost 7 bases, and 17 bases lay in between. Germline lookup yields CDR1 SEHNR and CDR2 FQNEAQ (reference sequence). This entry belongs to a study of blood T cells in healthy people across ages. Points from the study as a whole: Age advanced and TCR beta diversity per million T cells fell, roughly linearly.

This sequence originates from a man aged 25 to 45 in good health. Input material: blood. The V and J genes are TRBV7-9 and TRBJ2-7, with D possibly matching TRBD2 (6 bases). This CDR3 reads CASSSPRAGTEQYF. The CDR3 nucleotides are TGTGCCAGCAGCTCTCCCAGGGCGGGGACTGAGCAGTACTTC. The full variable domain, its missing parts supplied by reference TRBV7-9 and TRBJ2-7, is DTGVSQNPRHKITKRGQNVTFRCDPISEHNRLYWYRQTLGQGPEFLTYFQNEAQLEKSRLLSDRFSAERPKGSFSTLEIQRTEQGDSAMYLCASSSPRAGTEQYFGPGTRLTVT.